This entry describes one T cell receptor beta chain. No antigen is known for it. Germline values: CDR1 MNHNY, CDR2 SVGAGI (reference sequence). There are 14 residues in the CDR3. The V end was cut by 5 bases, the J end by 4 bases, with 12 bases between. The entry originates in a study of lymphopenia after photon versus proton radiotherapy. Study-level findings and limits: After the lymphocyte nadir, photon-treated repertoires showed oligoclonal expansion, especially of CD8+ Temra cells. Photon-treated patients lost naive T cells and TCR diversity; proton-treated stayed stable.

The table came from immunoSEQ multiplex PCR; TCRdb's copy has only in-frame clones and leaves some out. The sample lists 65,000 to 70,000 clones; roughly 88% were seen once. The sample here was peripheral blood, taken from a patient treated with photon-based radiotherapy. The V call is TRBV6-6, the J call TRBJ2-1; D tentatively fits TRBD1 or TRBD2 (5 bases each). The clonotype comes from a woman in her seventies with pancreatic cancer. The CDR3 nucleotides read TGTGCCAGCAGTCCAGGTGGGGGTTACAATGAGCAGTTCTTC. It codes for CASSPGGGYNEQFF.